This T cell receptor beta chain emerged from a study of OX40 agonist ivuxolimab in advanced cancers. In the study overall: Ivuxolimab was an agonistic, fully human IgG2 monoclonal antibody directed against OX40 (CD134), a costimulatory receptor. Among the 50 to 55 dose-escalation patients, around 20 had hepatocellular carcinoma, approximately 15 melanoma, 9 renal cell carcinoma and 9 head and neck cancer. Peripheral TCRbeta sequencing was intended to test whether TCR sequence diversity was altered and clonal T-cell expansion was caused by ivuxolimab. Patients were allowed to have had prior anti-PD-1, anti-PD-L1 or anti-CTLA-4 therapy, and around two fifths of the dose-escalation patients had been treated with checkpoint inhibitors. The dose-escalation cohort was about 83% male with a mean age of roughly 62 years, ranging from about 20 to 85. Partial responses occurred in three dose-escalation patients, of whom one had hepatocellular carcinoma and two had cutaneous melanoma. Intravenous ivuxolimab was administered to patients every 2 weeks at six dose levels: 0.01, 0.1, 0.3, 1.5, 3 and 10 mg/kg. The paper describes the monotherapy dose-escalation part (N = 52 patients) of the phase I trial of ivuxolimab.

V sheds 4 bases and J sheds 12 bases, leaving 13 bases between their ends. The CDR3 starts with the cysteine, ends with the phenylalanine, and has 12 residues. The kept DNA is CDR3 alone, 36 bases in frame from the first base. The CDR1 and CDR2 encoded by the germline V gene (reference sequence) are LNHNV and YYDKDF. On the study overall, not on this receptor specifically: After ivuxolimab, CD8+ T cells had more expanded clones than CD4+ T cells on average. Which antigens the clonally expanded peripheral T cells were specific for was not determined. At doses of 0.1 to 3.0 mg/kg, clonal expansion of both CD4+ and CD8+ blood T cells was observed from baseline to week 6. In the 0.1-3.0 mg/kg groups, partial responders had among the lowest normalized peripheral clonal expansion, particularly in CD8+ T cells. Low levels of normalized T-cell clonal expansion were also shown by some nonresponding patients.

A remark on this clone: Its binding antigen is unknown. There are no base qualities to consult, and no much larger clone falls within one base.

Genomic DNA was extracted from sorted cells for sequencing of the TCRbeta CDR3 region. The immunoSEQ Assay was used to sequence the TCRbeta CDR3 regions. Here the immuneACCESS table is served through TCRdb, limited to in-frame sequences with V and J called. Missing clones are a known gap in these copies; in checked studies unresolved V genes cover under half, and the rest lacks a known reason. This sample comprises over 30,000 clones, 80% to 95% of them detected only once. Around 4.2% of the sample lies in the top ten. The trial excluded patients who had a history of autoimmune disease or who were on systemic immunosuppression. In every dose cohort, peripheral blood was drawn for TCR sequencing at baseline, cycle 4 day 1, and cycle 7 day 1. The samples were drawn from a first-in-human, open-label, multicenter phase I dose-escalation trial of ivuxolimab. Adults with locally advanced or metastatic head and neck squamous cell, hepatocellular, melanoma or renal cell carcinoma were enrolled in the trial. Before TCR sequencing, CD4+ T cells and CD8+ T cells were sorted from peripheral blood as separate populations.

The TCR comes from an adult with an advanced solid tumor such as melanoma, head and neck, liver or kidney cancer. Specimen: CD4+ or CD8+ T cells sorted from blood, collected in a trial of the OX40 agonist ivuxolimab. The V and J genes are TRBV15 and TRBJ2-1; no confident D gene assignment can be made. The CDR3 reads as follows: CATSKASQGQFF. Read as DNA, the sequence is TGTGCCACCAGCAAGGCTTCCCAAGGGCAGTTCTTC. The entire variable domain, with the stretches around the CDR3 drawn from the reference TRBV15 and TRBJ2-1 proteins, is DAMVIQNPRYQVTQFGKPVTLSCSQTLNHNVMYWYQQKSSQAPKLLFHYYDKDFNNEADTPDNFQSRRPNTSFCFLDIRSPGLGDTAMYLCATSKASQGQFFGPGTRLTVL.